This entry describes one T cell receptor (beta chain). The sample holds a few counts of this clonotype. No cognate antigen has been identified for it. The input lacks base qualities; no much larger clone sits a single base away. The sample comes from a study of blood T cells in healthy people across ages (dated by TCRdb to the mid-2010s). About the investigation overall: In model experiments, template switching captured roughly one uniquely barcoded TCR beta cDNA molecule for every two T cells. Age-related changes in TCR beta repertoire diversity were measured in the study by deep sequencing normalized with unique cDNA molecular identifiers. Donors were grouped into four age groups: young (average roughly 17 years), middle-aged (39), aged (about 60) and long-lived (around 80). To avoid experimental bias, donors of different ages were distributed randomly across sequencing lanes. For two donors (one aged 18 to 29 and one aged 80 or older), the study analyzed two additional independent replicas of 1 million unique cDNA reads from the same blood draw. Results and caveats for the whole study, not just this receptor: Observed TCR beta diversity correlated strongly with the percentage of naive T cells measured by flow cytometry. Compared with the aged group, the long-lived group had more naive CD4+ T cells, fewer expanded clones and increased TCR diversity, a pattern suggesting age selection. Because donor CMV infection status was unknown, age-related changes in expanded clonotypes were potentially confounded. Because profiling used bulk unsorted PBMCs, naive and antigen-experienced compartments could not be compared conclusively. Estimates of total diversity from one million sequenced T cells were regarded as lower bounds and underestimates. As age increased, observed TCR beta diversity per million T cells dropped in a roughly linear way, and a significant reduction was already evident by age 40.

The donors were 40 or so Caucasian individuals from Russia, aged roughly 6 to 100 years, who were systemically healthy. Each donor gave around 9.5 milliliters of peripheral blood, collected into EDTA-treated Vacutainer tubes. PBMCs were isolated by Ficoll-Paque density-gradient centrifugation, with at least 6.5 million obtained per sample. Total RNA, at least 6 micrograms per sample, was extracted from PBMCs with Trizol reagent. The percentages of naive CD45RAhigh/CD27high T cells were determined by flow cytometry on a PBMC aliquot from every donor. The CDR3 starts with the cysteine, ends with the phenylalanine, and has 13 residues. This entry keeps only the CDR3 DNA: 39 bases, framed from base 1. The germline V and J ends show losses of 2 bases and 5 bases respectively, and no gene match explains 2 bases of the junction. CDR1 SQVTM and CDR2 ANQGSEA were looked up in the germline V gene. Libraries came from 5' RACE. The instrument given in TCRdb is Illumina HiSeq 2500. A second PCR of roughly 7 to 11 cycles was performed with a sample-barcoded 5' primer and a J-beta primer mix. A template-switch 5' adaptor carrying 12 random nucleotides introduced a unique molecular identifier onto each TCR beta cDNA molecule. Each sample yielded at least 2.5 million CDR3-containing paired-end reads. All of the RNA was converted into first-strand cDNA using the Mint cDNA synthesis kit, with a TRBC-specific oligonucleotide serving as the primer. After uracil-DNA glycosylase treatment, a first 18-cycle PCR used universal primers M1SS and BC2_uni_R on all cDNA. From the authors' description of their analysis: Normalization of each sample was performed by random selection of 1 million high-quality reads, each carrying a distinct molecular identifier. Instead of being binned into consensus sequences, reads that shared molecular identifiers were thrown out. MiTCR, set to a Q25 quality threshold and the strictest error-elimination algorithm, was used for CDR3 identification, clonotype clustering and error correction. A nonparametric unseen species model with Euler transformation was used to estimate a lower bound on total TCR beta diversity. TCRdb passed the public sequencing reads through fastp at Q25 and MiXCR, retaining productive beta sequences. Under each unique CDR3 protein, matching rows form one entry showing the most common genes and DNA. The V and J calls were not made by the authors but by TCRdb's processing. The sample profile shows about 1,500,000 distinct CDR3 sequences; roughly 28% of them were found once. The ten largest clones add up to 7.7% of the sample.

The rearranged segments are TRBV29-1 and TRBJ2-7, and 11 bases in between align with TRBD1. The sequencing sample was made of blood. The receptor comes from a woman in her twenties or thirties in good health. The DNA sequence is given as TGCAGCGTTGAAAGGGACAGGGGGGACGAGCAGTACTTC. This gives the protein CSVERDRGDEQYF.